A single sample gave rise to the 23 T cell receptor beta chains below, sequenced in a study of blood T cell repertoires in COVID-19. Using immunoSEQ multiplex PCR, the repertoire was profiled, and TCRdb retains in-frame clones only, with some absent. The table shows a few hundred thousand clones, with under 85% occurring only once. The sample consisted of peripheral blood. These receptors were taken from a woman in her twenties or thirties with COVID-19, enrolled during active disease.

This clone was seen a single time. The rearrangement joins TRBV27 to TRBJ1-2, with TRBD1 identical over 8 bases. Germline lookup yields CDR1 MNHEY and CDR2 SMNVEV (reference sequence). CDR3 length: 16 residues. The trim removed 5 bases at V and 1 base at J, leaving 9 bases unmatched. CDR3 sequence: CASSASTGEINYGYTF. In nucleotides, the CDR3 is TGTGCCAGCAGTGCTTCGACAGGGGAAATTAACTATGGCTACACCTTC.

This clone appeared a few times. The chain recombines TRBV27 with TRBJ2-7; 7 bases match TRBD1. V shed 1 base and J 5 bases; nucleotides not matched to a gene: 2. CDR1 is MNHEY and CDR2 is SMNVEV in the germline V gene (reference sequence). The CDR3 consists of 13 residues. The CDR3 nucleotides are TGTGCCAGCAGTTTATTCGACAGGGACGAGCAGTACTTC. Its protein is CASSLFDRDEQYF.

The V gene is TRBV5-4, the J gene TRBJ1-1; D remains unclear. CDR3 length: 14 residues. The V gene lost 5 bases and the J gene lost 1 base, with 12 bases spanning the gap. The germline gives CDR1 SGHNT, CDR2 YYREEE (reference sequence). This chain's CDR3 is CASSLEVANTEAFF. CDR3 DNA: TGTGCCAGCAGTCTTGAGGTGGCGAACACTGAAGCTTTCTTT. The full variable domain, completed using reference TRBV5-4 and TRBJ1-1, is ETGVTQSPTHLIKTRGQQVTLRCSSQSGHNTVSWYQQALGQGPQFIFQYYREEENGRGNFPPRFSGLQFPNYSSELNVNALELDDSALYLCASSLEVANTEAFFGQGTRLTVV.

A single count supports this clone. The chain couples TRBV6-2 or TRBV6-3 to TRBJ2-1, with 12 nucleotides matching TRBD2. The junction had 10 bases not matched to a gene; V was cut back by 5 bases and J by 5 bases. Germline assignment: CDR1 MNHEY and CDR2 SVGEGT. CDR3 length equals 17 residues. The CDR3 loop reads CASSLGLAGGPDNEQFF. The CDR3 DNA is TGTGCCAGCAGTCTAGGGCTAGCGGGAGGGCCAGACAATGAGCAGTTCTTC.

The chain is built from TRBV12-3 or TRBV12-4 and TRBJ2-1; D is ambiguous. The V and J ends lost 5 bases and 10 bases respectively, with 12 bases between them. This CDR3 comprises 12 residues. The CDR3 protein is CASSTFPREQFF. In nucleotides, the CDR3 is TGTGCCAGCAGTACCTTCCCGAGGGAGCAGTTCTTC.

This rearrangement joins TRBV2 to TRBJ2-5; no clear D gene. Trimming took off 6 bases at V and 4 bases at J, with 15 bases between the two ends. Germline values: CDR1 SNHLY, CDR2 FYNNEI. The CDR3 covers 14 residues. In DNA, the CDR3 is TGTGCCAGCAGCGCCGGGTCCGCGGCAGAGACCCAGTACTTC. It translates to CASSAGSAAETQYF.

The chain recombines TRBV7-2 with TRBJ2-7, with 7 bases aligning to TRBD1. V dropped 5 bases and J dropped 3; count of bases not matched to a gene: 10. CDR1 is SGHTA, CDR2 FQGNSA, per germline. The CDR3 extends over 15 amino acids. CDR3 nucleotide sequence: TGTGCCAGCAGCCTCCAGGACAGGTTACTCTACGAGCAGTACTTC. Translated, it gives CASSLQDRLLYEQYF. The entire variable domain, with the rest obtained from reference TRBV7-2 and TRBJ2-7, is as follows: GAGVSQSPSNKVTEKGKDVELRCDPISGHTALYWYRQSLGQGLEFLIYFQGNSAPDKSGLPSDRFSAERTGGSVSTLTIQRTQQEDSAVYLCASSLQDRLLYEQYFGPGTRLTVT.

The J gene is TRBJ2-3, the V gene TRBV5-6; 7 bases align to TRBD2. The germline V gene has CDR1 SGHDT and CDR2 YYEEEE. The length of the CDR3 is 14 residues. Trimming took 1 base from V and 4 from J; bases not matched to a gene: 3. The CDR3 region has the DNA TGTGCCAGCAGCTTGAGCGGGGTCGCAGATACGCAGTATTTT. It translates to CASSLSGVADTQYF.

This clone appeared a single time. V gene TRBV3-1 (or the pseudogene TRBV3-2) combines with J gene TRBJ2-3, with TRBD2 identical over 8 bases. The ends lost 0 bases at V and 4 bases at J; junction bases unmatched: 6. CDR1 is LGHDT and CDR2 is YNNKEL in the germline V gene (reference sequence). The CDR3 extends over 16 amino acids. The CDR3 DNA reads as TGTGCCAGCAGCCAAGATCCGGCGGGGGGCCCAGATACGCAGTATTTT. It codes for CASSQDPAGGPDTQYF.

In the case of this clone: Other DNA sequences in the sample encode the same CDR3. This chain uses TRBV7-9 with TRBJ2-5; 12 nucleotides match TRBD2. Germline V lookup: CDR1 SEHNR, CDR2 FQNEAQ (reference sequence). After removal of 2 bases from V and 2 bases from J, the junction contained 0 bases not matched to a gene. The CDR3 covers 15 residues. The CDR3 region is CASSLLAGGQETQYF. The CDR3 region has the DNA TGTGCCAGCAGCTTACTAGCGGGGGGGCAAGAGACCCAGTACTTC. The variable domain in full, completed from reference TRBV7-9 and TRBJ2-5, reads DTGVSQNPRHKITKRGQNVTFRCDPISEHNRLYWYRQTLGQGPEFLTYFQNEAQLEKSRLLSDRFSAERPKGSFSTLEIQRTEQGDSAMYLCASSLLAGGQETQYFGPGTRLLVL.

The chain carries TRBV9 and TRBJ2-3; the D gene is possibly TRBD2 (7 bases). CDR1 and CDR2 (germline): SGDLS, YYNGEE. V lost 0 bases and J lost 2, with 16 bases in between. CDR3 length: 17 amino acids. This CDR3 reads CASSVGGGGPPTDTQYF. As DNA, the CDR3 is TGTGCCAGCAGCGTAGGAGGGGGGGGGCCTCCCACAGATACGCAGTATTTT.

The rearrangement links TRBV5-1 to TRBJ1-4, with 7 bases that match TRBD1. Germline loops: CDR1 SGHRS, CDR2 YFSETQ. V lost 4 bases and J lost 5; bases outside the gene matches: 14. This CDR3 is 17 amino acids long. For the CDR3, the DNA is TGCGCCAGCAGCAGCCCGACAGGGCGCGCCTTGAATGAAAAACTGTTTTTT. This gives the protein CASSSPTGRALNEKLFF.

Here the CDR3 DNA reads TGTGCCAGCAGCTACAGGGGGAACTACGAGCAGTACTTC. Its protein is CASSYRGNYEQYF. The chain couples TRBV6-6 to TRBJ2-7; 8 bases are shared with TRBD1. After removal of 6 bases from V and 3 bases from J, the junction contained 4 bases not matched to a gene. Germline V gene data show CDR1 as MNHNY and CDR2 as SVGAGI (reference sequence). The CDR3 loop spans 13 amino acids.

The rearrangement links TRBV5-5 to TRBJ1-4; a weak D match, TRBD1 (6 bases). Germline V gene lookup returns CDR1 SGHKS and CDR2 YYEKEE (reference sequence). Trimming cost V 0 bases and J 4 bases, with 13 bases left between them. This CDR3 contains 16 residues. This CDR3 is CASSLVGGRGNEKLFF. CDR3 sequence (DNA): TGTGCCAGCAGCTTGGTTGGGGGCCGGGGTAATGAAAAACTGTTTTTT.

J is TRBJ2-5 and V is TRBV9, with 7 bases matching TRBD1. Germline CDR1 and CDR2: SGDLS and YYNGEE. The length of the CDR3 is 16 residues. V lost 0 bases to trimming and J lost 5 bases; unmatched junction nucleotides: 10. The CDR3 DNA reads TGTGCCAGCAGCGTAGAGGGGCCGGTGACAGGGGAGACCCAGTACTTC. It codes for CASSVEGPVTGETQYF.

The V call is TRBV7-9, the J call TRBJ2-2, with a possible D match to TRBD1 (7 bases). This CDR3 region has 14 residues. Germline V CDR1 and CDR2: SEHNR, FQNEAQ (reference sequence). V was shortened by 7 bases and J by 1 base, with 10 bases between the two germline ends. Here the CDR3 reads CASNQGGNTGELFF. The CDR3 DNA reads TGTGCCAGCAACCAGGGGGGGAACACCGGGGAGCTGTTTTTT.

The chain carries TRBV6-5 and TRBJ1-1; a weak D match, TRBD1 (5 bases). Germline V gene sequence: CDR1 MNHEY, CDR2 SVGAGI. The CDR3 totals 15 residues. V lost 3 bases and J lost 3, with 14 bases in between. The CDR3, as DNA: TGTGCCAGCAGTTATCTAGGGGTGGGGTACACTGAAGCTTTCTTT. It specifies CASSYLGVGYTEAFF.

J is TRBJ1-2 and V is TRBV7-2, with 8 bases matching TRBD1. J gave up 3 bases and V 1 base, and 4 bases lay outside the gene matches. From germline, CDR1 is SGHTA and CDR2 FQGNSA. CDR3 size: 15 residues. CDR3 protein: CASSLETGADYGYTF. CDR3 DNA sequence: TGTGCCAGCAGCTTAGAGACAGGGGCGGACTATGGCTACACCTTC. Full variable domain (rest looked up from reference TRBV7-2 and TRBJ1-2): GAGVSQSPSNKVTEKGKDVELRCDPISGHTALYWYRQSLGQGLEFLIYFQGNSAPDKSGLPSDRFSAERTGGSVSTLTIQRTQQEDSAVYLCASSLETGADYGYTFGSGTRLTVV.

The rearrangement joins TRBV7-9 to TRBJ2-7, with 9 nucleotides matching TRBD1. CDR3 size: 16 residues. The germline CDR1 and CDR2 sequences are SEHNR and FQNEAQ (reference sequence). V shed 2 bases, J shed 4 bases, and the junction held 9 bases outside the gene matches. The CDR3: CASSLSSGTGIYEQYF. CDR3 sequence (DNA): TGTGCCAGCAGCTTATCGTCAGGGACAGGGATATACGAGCAGTACTTC.

This clone was detected only once. The chain couples TRBV19 to TRBJ1-6; 7 bases agree with TRBD1. The CDR3 runs to 15 residues. Germline trimming cut 6 bases from V and 4 bases from J; bases unmatched to any gene: 6. CDR1 and CDR2 (germline): LNHDA, SQIVND (reference sequence). CDR3 amino acids: CASRKGGAYNSPLHF. The CDR3 bases are TGTGCCAGTAGGAAAGGGGGCGCTTATAATTCACCCCTCCACTTT.

The rearrangement links TRBV5-1 to TRBJ2-1; D is ambiguous. This CDR3 spans 12 amino acids. Between the trimmed V and J ends, which lost 1 base and 5 bases, there was a span of 4 bases. Germline V gene sequence: CDR1 SGHRS, CDR2 YFSETQ. DNA for the CDR3: TGCGCCAGCAGCTTGTTAGACAATGAGCAGTTCTTC. Translating gives CASSLLDNEQFF.

In its sample, this clone was seen once. This chain links TRBV28 with TRBJ1-3, with 7 bases aligning to TRBD1. There are 16 residues in the CDR3. Germline assignment: CDR1 MDHEN and CDR2 SYDVKM. Trimming cost V 7 bases and J 0 bases; bases outside gene matches: 9. CDR3: CASIVGGQISGNTIYF. As DNA, the CDR3 is TGTGCCAGCATCGTTGGGGGACAGATCTCTGGAAACACCATATATTTT. Full variable domain (rest looked up from reference TRBV28 and TRBJ1-3): DVKVTQSSRYLVKRTGEKVFLECVQDMDHENMFWYRQDPGLGLRLIYFSYDVKMKEKGDIPEGYSVSREKKERFSLILESASTNQTSMYLCASIVGGQISGNTIYFGEGSWLTVV.

The chain combines TRBV5-4 with TRBJ2-5, with 10 bases lining up with TRBD2. V lost 2 bases and J lost 2; bases outside the gene matches: 6. The CDR3 is 16 residues long. In germline, CDR1 is SGHNT, CDR2 YYREEE (reference sequence). The CDR3 sequence is CASSFPLAGGQETQYF. DNA for the CDR3: TGTGCCAGCAGCTTTCCCTTAGCGGGGGGTCAAGAGACCCAGTACTTC.